The 10 T cell receptor beta chains presented below share a single source sample, sequenced in a study of T cells after yellow fever vaccination. TCRdb re-called the 5' RACE reads with MiXCR, one entry per CDR3 protein. Altogether a few hundred thousand distinct CDR3 sequences are present, 17% being singletons, with the ten largest covering roughly 17%. The sample in question was PBMCs, obtained 4 to 5 days after the first yellow fever vaccination. These receptors all stem from a man aged 18 to 29 who received the YFV17D yellow fever vaccine.

The table lists this clonotype with a few counts. V is TRBV14 and J is TRBJ1-4, with D possibly matching TRBD1 (6 bases). Germline V lookup: CDR1 SGHDN, CDR2 FVKESK. This CDR3 comprises 16 residues. With 0 bases removed from V and 10 bases from J, the gap between germline ends came to 18 bases. The CDR3 is CASSQDTGTLKGKLFF. The CDR3 DNA follows: TGTGCCAGCAGCCAAGACACAGGGACTCTCAAGGGAAAACTGTTTTTT.

The chain is built from TRBV7-9 and TRBJ2-3, with D perhaps TRBD1 (5 bases). Germline values: CDR1 SEHNR, CDR2 FQNEAQ (reference sequence). CDR3 length: 14 residues. Trimming pared 3 bases from V and 4 bases from J, leaving 11 bases between. As DNA, the CDR3 is TGTGCCAGCAGCTTGGGCAGGGCAGCAGATACGCAGTATTTT. This gives the protein CASSLGRAADTQYF.

This chain links TRBV12-3 or TRBV12-4 with TRBJ2-7; D gene unclear. V gave up 5 bases and J gave up 6 bases, with 11 bases separating them. This CDR3 comprises 12 residues. The CDR3 loop reads CASSHQVGEQYF. DNA of the CDR3: TGTGCCAGCAGTCACCAGGTGGGCGAGCAGTACTTC.

This clonotype was detected a few times. CDR3 protein: CASSAQSGGAFNEQFF. For the CDR3, the DNA is TGTGCCAGCAGCGCCCAGAGCGGGGGGGCCTTCAATGAGCAGTTCTTC. V and J are TRBV5-4 and TRBJ2-1; 10 nucleotides line up with TRBD2. Germline trimming cut 4 bases from V and 6 bases from J; bases unmatched to any gene: 10. The CDR3 runs to 16 residues. In germline, CDR1 is SGHNT, CDR2 YYREEE (reference sequence). The full variable domain, in which reference TRBV5-4 and TRBJ2-1 provide the parts outside the CDR3, is ETGVTQSPTHLIKTRGQQVTLRCSSQSGHNTVSWYQQALGQGPQFIFQYYREEENGRGNFPPRFSGLQFPNYSSELNVNALELDDSALYLCASSAQSGGAFNEQFFGPGTRLTVL.

The gene calls are TRBV5-1 and TRBJ1-2; D perhaps matches TRBD1 (5 bases). Germline V lookup: CDR1 SGHRS, CDR2 YFSETQ. Trimming removed 0 bases from V and 4 bases from J, with 16 bases in between. The CDR3 extends over 16 amino acids. The CDR3 sequence is CASSLVPDTNSYGYTF. The CDR3 DNA reads TGCGCCAGCAGCTTGGTTCCGGACACCAATTCCTATGGCTACACCTTC.

This clonotype was counted only a few times. The chain is built from TRBV5-1 and TRBJ1-1, with D possibly matching TRBD1 (5 bases). The germline V gene encodes CDR1 SGHRS and CDR2 YFSETQ. With 5 bases removed from V and 6 bases from J, the gap between germline ends came to 17 bases. This CDR3 is built from 14 residues. CDR3 coding DNA: TGCGCCAGCAGGAAGGGGTTTGGGGTACCTGAAGCTTTCTTT. It codes for CASRKGFGVPEAFF.

V usage is TRBV9 and J usage is TRBJ2-7; no definite D call. From germline, CDR1 is SGDLS and CDR2 YYNGEE. The V end lost 0 bases, the J end lost 4 bases, and 17 bases lay between the germline ends. CDR3 length: 16 residues. The chain's CDR3 is CASSVGASPIDYEQYF. In DNA, the CDR3 is TGTGCCAGCAGCGTAGGGGCAAGCCCAATAGATTACGAGCAGTACTTC.

The chain employs TRBV7-2 and TRBJ1-1; D unclear. CDR1 and CDR2 (germline): SGHTA, FQGNSA. Trimming pared 4 bases from V and 2 bases from J, leaving 14 bases between. This CDR3 contains 15 residues. CDR3 in DNA: TGTGCCAGCAGCTATCGACGACGGATTAACACTGAAGCTTTCTTT. It translates to CASSYRRRINTEAFF.

V and J are TRBV5-1 and TRBJ2-3; tentative D call: TRBD1 (6 bases). Deletions cut 4 bases from V and 2 bases from J, with 17 bases between. This CDR3 region has 16 residues. Germline V lookup: CDR1 SGHRS, CDR2 YFSETQ. The CDR3 sequence is CASSQGERGSTDTQYF. The CDR3 DNA follows: TGCGCCAGCAGCCAAGGAGAGAGGGGGTCCACAGATACGCAGTATTTT.

A few counts support this clonotype. CDR3: CASIIRQGSLNTEAFF. The CDR3 DNA follows: TGTGCCAGCATCATACGACAGGGGTCTTTGAACACTGAAGCTTTCTTT. V usage is TRBV6-2 or TRBV6-3 and J usage is TRBJ1-1, with 8 positions matching TRBD1. From germline, CDR1 is MNHEY and CDR2 SVGEGT. V shed 7 bases, J shed 0 bases, and the junction held 10 bases outside the gene matches. CDR3 length equals 16 residues.